These 5 T cell receptor beta chains were all obtained from the same sample, sequenced in a study of blood T cell repertoires in COVID-19. Generated by immunoSEQ multiplex PCR, the TCRdb table keeps only in-frame clones and is missing some. The sample has 30,000 to 40,000 clones; 78% are singletons. The specimen was peripheral blood. These receptors were collected from a woman aged 60-75 years with acute or convalescent COVID-19.

This clone showed up just a few times. This chain connects TRBV6-5 to TRBJ2-1; TRBD2 aligns across 11 bases. The CDR3 sequence is 15 residues long. CDR1 is MNHEY, CDR2 SVGAGI, per germline. Trimming took 0 bases from V and 5 from J; bases not matched to a gene: 0. DNA of the CDR3: TGTGCCAGCAGTTACTCGACTAGCGGGGACAATGAGCAGTTCTTC. Protein sequence: CASSYSTSGDNEQFF.

The genes are TRBV6-2 or TRBV6-3 and TRBJ2-7; D perhaps matches TRBD2 (5 bases). Germline CDR1 is MNHEY and CDR2 is SVGEGT. Trimming took off 6 bases at V and 6 bases at J, with 12 bases between the two ends. CDR3 length: 12 amino acids. CDR3 in amino acids: CASSTIGSEQYF. CDR3 bases: TGTGCCAGCAGCACAATAGGGAGCGAGCAGTACTTC.

V gene TRBV9 combines with J gene TRBJ1-4; perhaps TRBD1 as D (6 bases). V lost 4 bases and J lost 1, with 11 bases in between. This CDR3 is built from 15 residues. The V gene's germline CDR1 is SGDLS and CDR2 YYNGEE. Here the CDR3 reads CASSPRTVTNEKLFF. CDR3 in DNA: TGTGCCAGCAGCCCCCGGACAGTAACTAATGAAAAACTGTTTTTT. The full variable domain, its missing parts supplied by reference TRBV9 and TRBJ1-4, is DSGVTQTPKHLITATGQRVTLRCSPRSGDLSVYWYQQSLDQGLQFLIQYYNGEERAKGNILERFSAQQFPDLHSELNLSSLELGDSALYFCASSPRTVTNEKLFFGSGTQLSVL.

The CDR3 is CASQDGTTYNSEAFF. CDR3 sequence (DNA): TGTGCCAGCCAAGATGGGACAACCTACAATTCTGAAGCTTTCTTT. The V and J genes are TRBV2 and TRBJ1-1, with D possibly being TRBD1 (6 bases). The V gene's germline CDR1 is SNHLY and CDR2 FYNNEI. This CDR3 spans 15 amino acids. V was cut by 8 bases and J by 6 bases, with 22 bases left in between.

V usage is TRBV30 and J usage is TRBJ2-2; 11 bases match TRBD1. The CDR3 is 15 amino acids. Per germline, CDR1 GTSNPN and CDR2 SVGIG (reference sequence). V shed 4 bases and J 3 bases; nucleotides not matched to a gene: 4. In DNA form, the CDR3 reads TGTGCCTGGACCCGGGACAGGGGGGACACCGGGGAGCTGTTTTTT. This translates into CAWTRDRGDTGELFF.